The 20 T cell receptor beta chains presented below share a single source sample, sequenced in a study of neoadjuvant anti-PD-1 for oral cavity cancer. The table came from immunoSEQ multiplex PCR; TCRdb's copy has only in-frame clones and leaves some out. The sample has approximately 23,000 clones, around 43% seen once; the top ten hold about two fifths. The time point denotes: after neoadjuvant nivolumab, at surgical resection. The source material was tumor tissue, sampled after nivolumab (anti-PD-1) treatment. The receptors shown here come from a person between 40 and 85 years old with oral cavity squamous cell carcinoma.

This CDR3 is CASSPPRTGLNQPQHF. The CDR3 DNA reads TGTGCCAGCTCACCACCAAGGACAGGGCTCAATCAGCCCCAGCATTTT. The V gene is TRBV18, the J gene TRBJ1-5, with 8 bases identical to TRBD1. Germline values: CDR1 KGHSH, CDR2 LQKENI. With V trimmed by 0 bases and J by 3 bases, 4 bases remained unmatched. This CDR3 comprises 16 residues.

This clone has only a few counts. This chain joins TRBV9 and TRBJ1-1; D is possibly TRBD1 (5 bases). CDR1 and CDR2 (germline): SGDLS, YYNGEE. This CDR3 has 15 amino acids. Trimming took 4 bases from V and 3 from J, leaving 16 bases between them. CDR3 sequence reads: CASSPLSGGDTEAFF. The CDR3 DNA reads as TGTGCCAGCAGCCCCCTATCGGGGGGAGACACTGAAGCTTTCTTT.

This clone was seen ten or more times. The rearrangement links TRBV6-1 to TRBJ2-1, with a weak D call TRBD1 (6 bases). CDR1 and CDR2 from the germline V gene are MNHNS and SASEGT. CDR3 length equals 13 residues. V was pared by 4 bases and J by 7 bases, with 11 bases between. The CDR3 DNA follows: TGTGCCAGCAGTGCGCAGGGGAGAAATGAGCAGTTCTTC. Protein product: CASSAQGRNEQFF.

The genes are TRBV10-2 and TRBJ1-5; D remains ambiguous. The length of the CDR3 is 14 residues. CDR1 and CDR2 (germline): WSHSY, SAAADI. Trimming shortened V by 3 bases and J by 0 bases, and 6 bases separated the two germline ends. The DNA for the CDR3 is TGCGCCAGCAGTGAAGGGCTTAGCAATCAGCCCCAGCATTTT. Residues: CASSEGLSNQPQHF.

This clone has a handful of counts. J is TRBJ1-3 and V is TRBV2, with D perhaps matching TRBD1 (5 bases). The CDR3 is 14 residues long. Germline loops: CDR1 SNHLY, CDR2 FYNNEI. Trimming pared 5 bases from V and 3 bases from J, leaving 11 bases between. The CDR3 sequence: CASSSAGIGNTIYF. The CDR3 region has the DNA TGTGCCAGCAGTTCAGCAGGGATTGGAAACACCATATATTTT.

This clone was recorded only once. This rearrangement joins TRBV21-1 to TRBJ2-1. TRBV21-1 is recorded as a pseudogene. The CDR3 totals 15 residues. CDR3 nucleotides: TGTGCCAGCACCGCCGGGGCGGACTCCTACAATGAGCAGTTCTTC. Amino acid sequence: CASTAGADSYNEQFF.

This clone was found once. The chain joins TRBV6-5 to TRBJ1-6; TRBD1 agrees at 10 bases. CDR3 length: 16 residues. In germline, CDR1 is MNHEY, CDR2 SVGAGI. The V segment lost 4 bases and the J segment 7 bases; nucleotides outside the gene matches: 7. The CDR3 here is CASSSRRTGGNSPLHF. CDR3 nucleotide sequence: TGTGCCAGCAGTTCCCGAAGGACAGGGGGAAATTCACCCCTCCACTTT.

This clone was counted between two and nine times. The chain recombines TRBV19 with TRBJ1-2, with D unresolved. There are 13 residues in the CDR3. The V and J ends lost 10 bases and 5 bases respectively, with 17 bases between them. Germline values: CDR1 LNHDA, CDR2 SQIVND (reference sequence). The CDR3 sequence is CATAEQLFYGYTF. The CDR3 region has the DNA TGTGCCACCGCGGAACAGTTGTTTTATGGCTACACCTTC.

In this sample, this clone is medium-sized. CDR3 sequence: CASSSRSNEKLFF. DNA of the CDR3: TGTGCCAGCAGCAGTCGGTCTAATGAAAAACTGTTTTTT. This chain links TRBV7-4 with TRBJ1-4; D gene unclear. Looked up from germline, CDR1 is SGHVT and CDR2 is SQSDAQ. V was clipped by 5 bases and J by 3 bases, with 7 bases between them. The CDR3 consists of 13 residues.

This clone was recorded a few times. J is TRBJ2-7 and V is TRBV27; TRBD1 is a possible D gene (5 bases). Germline V lookup: CDR1 MNHEY, CDR2 SMNVEV (reference sequence). The CDR3 has 18 amino acids. V was shortened by 2 bases and J by 1 base, with 21 bases between the two germline ends. The CDR3 region is CASSLGPPGSISSYEQYF. As DNA, the CDR3 is TGTGCCAGCAGTTTAGGTCCCCCAGGGTCCATTTCGTCCTACGAGCAGTACTTC.

This clone was observed a few times. V and J are TRBV25-1 and TRBJ2-7; D is perhaps TRBD1 (5 bases). The V and J ends lost 4 bases and 0 bases respectively, with 13 bases between them. Germline CDR1 reads MGHDK; CDR2 reads SYGVNS. CDR3 length equals 15 residues. The CDR3: CASSVVGVRSYEQYF. The CDR3 DNA follows: TGTGCCAGCAGTGTTGTAGGGGTCCGCTCCTACGAGCAGTACTTC.

The sample holds a few counts of this clone. The chain links TRBV4-1 to TRBJ2-7; tentative D call: TRBD1 (6 bases). The CDR3 loop spans 15 amino acids. The V gene lost 2 bases and the J gene lost 0 bases, with 11 bases spanning the gap. Looked up from germline, CDR1 is MGHRA and CDR2 is YSYEKL. The CDR3 DNA sequence: TGCGCCAGCAGCCAAACCACAGGGAGCTCCTACGAGCAGTACTTC. This gives the protein CASSQTTGSSYEQYF.

This clone has a handful of counts. V is TRBV6-5 and J is TRBJ2-3; 9 bases map to TRBD2. This CDR3 has 13 amino acids. Losses at the gene ends were 6 bases for V and 4 bases for J; bases not matched to a gene: 2. The germline V gene has CDR1 MNHEY and CDR2 SVGAGI. The CDR3 region is CASSRTSADTQYF. The CDR3 region has the DNA TGTGCCAGCAGCCGGACTAGCGCAGATACGCAGTATTTT.

This clone appeared a few times. The chain joins TRBV7-2 to TRBJ1-2; 10 nucleotides match TRBD1. The CDR3 is 14 amino acids. Germline V gene data show CDR1 as SGHTA and CDR2 as FQGNSA. Trimming removed 1 base from V and 4 bases from J; junction bases left unmatched: 0. CDR3 amino acids: CASSLGQGAYGYTF. The CDR3, as DNA: TGTGCCAGCAGCTTAGGACAGGGGGCCTATGGCTACACCTTC. Looking up the rest from reference TRBV7-2 and TRBJ1-2 gives the full variable domain: GAGVSQSPSNKVTEKGKDVELRCDPISGHTALYWYRQSLGQGLEFLIYFQGNSAPDKSGLPSDRFSAERTGGSVSTLTIQRTQQEDSAVYLCASSLGQGAYGYTFGSGTRLTVV.

The chain has TRBV6-4 and TRBJ2-7, with unresolved D. Germline lookup yields CDR1 MRHNA and CDR2 SNTAGT. CDR3 size: 14 residues. V was cut by 4 bases and J by 4 bases, with 14 bases left in between. The chain's CDR3 is CASSAQPGSYEQYF. The CDR3 DNA follows: TGTGCCAGCAGTGCCCAGCCCGGGTCGTACGAGCAGTACTTC.

There are a few counts of this clone. The chain has TRBV10-1 and TRBJ2-2; 8 bases are a match to TRBD1. After removal of 7 bases from V and 4 bases from J, the junction contained 5 bases not matched to a gene. CDR1 and CDR2 from the germline V gene are WNHNN and SYGVQD (reference sequence). There are 14 residues in the CDR3. In DNA, the CDR3 is TGCGCCAGCACCAGGGACAGGACCACCGGGGAGCTGTTTTTT. Protein product: CASTRDRTTGELFF.

Comments on this clone: Distinct nucleotide sequences in the sample also encode this CDR3. This sequence joins TRBV6-1 and TRBJ2-7; D remains unclear. Trimming pared 6 bases from V and 1 base from J, leaving 4 bases between. CDR1 is MNHNS and CDR2 is SASEGT in the germline V gene. The CDR3 is made up of 11 amino acids. CDR3 DNA: TGTGCCAGCAGGATATCCTACGAGCAGTACTTC. Translating gives CASRISYEQYF.

The rearrangement links TRBV5-1 to TRBJ2-7, with 7 positions matching TRBD1. J lost 6 bases, V lost 1 base, and 16 bases had no gene match. The length of the CDR3 is 17 residues. The V gene's germline CDR1 is SGHRS and CDR2 YFSETQ. The CDR3 bases are TGCGCCAGCAGCTTGCTTTTTGGTGGACAGGCAGAGACCGAGCAGTACTTC. Protein: CASSLLFGGQAETEQYF.

Ten or more counts support this clone. V gene TRBV30 combines with J gene TRBJ1-3; unclear D gene. CDR3 size: 16 residues. Trimming shortened V by 2 bases and J by 0 bases, and 14 bases separated the two germline ends. Germline V CDR1 and CDR2: GTSNPN, SVGIG (reference sequence). In DNA, the CDR3 is TGTGCCTGGAGTCCCGGGATGGGCAACTCTGGAAACACCATATATTTT. It yields the protein CAWSPGMGNSGNTIYF.

The chain employs TRBV7-8 and TRBJ1-5; 7 positions match TRBD1. The CDR3 extends over 16 amino acids. Germline V CDR1 and CDR2: SGHVS, FQNEAQ. The V gene end was trimmed by 5 bases and the J gene end by 6 bases; junction bases not matched to a gene: 13. CDR3: CASSPDRVFFGQPQHF. The DNA for the CDR3 is TGTGCCAGCAGCCCAGACAGGGTATTCTTCGGTCAGCCCCAGCATTTT.